Listed here are 20 T cell receptor beta chains from one sample, sequenced in a study of radiotherapy plus CTLA-4 blockade in lung cancer. TCRdb's copy holds only in-frame clones and misses some; the assay was immunoSEQ multiplex PCR. The table lists 45,000 to 60,000 clones, 79% of them singletons, with about 9% in the top ten. The input for sequencing was peripheral blood, taken from a patient treated with radiotherapy plus ipilimumab. These receptors came from a human donor with non-small cell lung cancer who had a complete response to radiotherapy plus ipilimumab.

This clone has just one count. The chain links TRBV12-5 to TRBJ2-1, with 8 bases fitting TRBD1. Germline CDR1 LGHNT, CDR2 FRNRAP. CDR3 length: 14 amino acids. The junction had 4 bases not matched to a gene; V was cut back by 3 bases and J by 6 bases. CDR3 sequence: CASGFTTGGNEQFF. The CDR3 nucleotides read TGTGCTAGTGGTTTTACAACAGGGGGCAATGAGCAGTTCTTC.

A note on this clone: Germline and junction disagree at one end, which may indicate a read error. This chain uses TRBV7-7 with TRBJ2-3; tentatively, D is TRBD1 (6 bases). The germline V gene encodes CDR1 SSHAT and CDR2 FNYEAQ (reference sequence). CDR3 length equals 14 residues. In DNA, the CDR3 is TGTGCTAGCAGCTTAGGGACATACACAGATACGCAGTATTTT. Protein: CASSLGTYTDTQYF.

The chain combines TRBV5-6 with TRBJ2-3, with 9 positions matching TRBD2. The germline V gene has CDR1 SGHDT and CDR2 YYEEEE. The CDR3 consists of 15 residues. Losses at the gene ends were 0 bases for V and 7 bases for J; bases not matched to a gene: 6. The CDR3 region has the DNA TGTGCCAGCAGCTTGGAAAGCGGGGGGCGAAATACGCAGTATTTT. Translation: CASSLESGGRNTQYF.

This clone was found once. The chain has TRBV5-4 and TRBJ1-2; D might be TRBD1 (5 bases). V was trimmed by 0 bases and J by 10 bases, leaving 19 bases between them. The CDR3 is 15 amino acids. Germline CDR1 SGHNT, CDR2 YYREEE (reference sequence). The CDR3 spells CASSLDSQGPQVYTF. CDR3 coding DNA: TGTGCCAGCAGCTTGGATTCGCAGGGTCCACAGGTCTACACCTTC.

Of note for this clone: The junction departs from the called germline gene at one end, perhaps through a read error. The chain couples TRBV7-7 to TRBJ2-3; D is perhaps TRBD1 (5 bases). Germline V gene sequence: CDR1 SSHAT, CDR2 FNYEAQ (reference sequence). The CDR3 runs to 13 residues. The CDR3 region has the DNA TGTGCTAGCAGCTTAGGGGCCGGAGATACGCAGTATTTT. It specifies CASSLGAGDTQYF.

The rearrangement uses TRBV4-1 and TRBJ1-1; D is ambiguous. V lost 3 bases, J lost 1 base, and 12 bases lay in between. The CDR3 spans 15 residues. The germline gives CDR1 MGHRA, CDR2 YSYEKL. CDR3 in DNA: TGCGCCAGCAGCCAGCCGGGGTGGGAGAACACTGAAGCTTTCTTT. This codes for CASSQPGWENTEAFF.

This clone showed up just a few times. The V call is TRBV2, the J call TRBJ1-1; D is perhaps TRBD1 (6 bases). This CDR3 comprises 14 residues. Trimming pared 5 bases from V and 2 bases from J, leaving 12 bases between. The germline V gene encodes CDR1 SNHLY and CDR2 FYNNEI. The CDR3 bases are TGTGCCAGCAGTCCCCGGACAGTAAACACTGAAGCTTTCTTT. Translation gives CASSPRTVNTEAFF.

The V and J genes are TRBV7-2 and TRBJ2-6; D is uncertain. The CDR3 loop spans 18 amino acids. The germline gives CDR1 SGHTA, CDR2 FQGNSA. Deletions cut 5 bases from V and 0 bases from J, with 17 bases between. CDR3 amino acids: CASSRSSSGPSGANVLTF. CDR3 bases: TGTGCCAGCAGCCGTAGCAGTTCGGGTCCCTCTGGGGCCAACGTCCTGACTTTC.

The chain recombines TRBV5-1 with TRBJ2-5; D is possibly TRBD2 (7 bases). V gave up 2 bases and J gave up 6 bases, with 17 bases separating them. Germline CDR1 and CDR2: SGHRS and YFSETQ. This CDR3 region has 15 residues. The CDR3 nucleotides are TGCGCCAGCAGCTTTTTCGGGGGGCTTCGACAGACCCAGTACTTC. This codes for CASSFFGGLRQTQYF.

V gene TRBV19 combines with J gene TRBJ2-2; 7 bases align to TRBD2. Trimming took 5 bases from V and 3 from J; bases not matched to a gene: 6. The CDR3 is made up of 15 amino acids. Germline CDR1 LNHDA, CDR2 SQIVND (reference sequence). CDR3 sequence reads: CASSGSGSYTGELFF. The CDR3 bases are TGTGCCAGTAGTGGTAGCGGGTCTTACACCGGGGAGCTGTTTTTT.

The V and J genes are TRBV5-4 and TRBJ2-1; 7 bases line up with TRBD1. CDR1 is SGHNT and CDR2 is YYREEE in the germline V gene (reference sequence). The CDR3 contains 14 residues. J gave up 6 bases and V 4 bases, and 7 bases lay outside the gene matches. DNA of the CDR3: TGTGCCAGCAGCAGAGACAGGGCCGCCAATGAGCAGTTCTTC. Translating gives CASSRDRAANEQFF.

The CDR3 nucleotides read TGCAGCGTTGAAAATGTGGCTAGTGATGAGCAGTTCTTC. Its protein product is CSVENVASDEQFF. The chain couples TRBV29-1 to TRBJ2-1, with D hard to call. The germline CDR1 and CDR2 sequences are SQVTM and ANQGSEA. There are 13 residues in the CDR3. V dropped 2 bases and J dropped 8 bases, with 13 bases sitting between them.

The chain employs TRBV6-5 and TRBJ1-2; D remains unclear. The CDR3 is 14 residues long. CDR1 is MNHEY and CDR2 is SVGAGI in the germline V gene. V lost 2 bases and J lost 4, with 11 bases in between. CDR3 in amino acids: CASSYEGGLYGYTF. The CDR3 nucleotides are TGTGCCAGCAGTTACGAGGGAGGCCTCTATGGCTACACCTTC.

The rearrangement links TRBV28 to TRBJ2-5; weak D call: TRBD1 (6 bases). CDR1 is MDHEN, CDR2 SYDVKM, per germline. The CDR3 is 12 amino acids. Between the trimmed V and J ends, which lost 10 bases and 7 bases, there was a span of 16 bases. The CDR3 coding sequence is TGTGCCACTTATGGGACATGGGGGACCCAGTACTTC. Translated: CATYGTWGTQYF.

The gene calls are TRBV5-6 and TRBJ1-1; TRBD1 aligns across 8 bases. In germline, CDR1 is SGHDT, CDR2 YYEEEE. The CDR3 has 15 amino acids. V lost 3 bases, J lost 3 bases, and 7 bases stayed unmatched. CDR3 in DNA: TGTGCCAGCAGCTGGTGGACAGGGCGGTACACTGAAGCTTTCTTT. Protein product: CASSWWTGRYTEAFF.

The rearrangement links TRBV4-3 to TRBJ1-2; the match to TRBD1 covers 9 bases. Per germline, CDR1 LGHNA and CDR2 YSLEER. The V segment lost 0 bases and the J segment 6 bases; nucleotides outside the gene matches: 2. The CDR3 runs 14 residues. The CDR3 bases are TGCGCCAGCAGCCAAGACGACAGGGGGAATGGCTACACCTTC. Its protein is CASSQDDRGNGYTF.

This clone was observed a handful of times. The CDR3 DNA reads as TGTGCCAGCAGCCCCCGGAGCGACAGGGGGCCTGGAAACACCATATATTTT. Its translation: CASSPRSDRGPGNTIYF. This chain joins TRBV7-6 and TRBJ1-3; 10 bases map to TRBD1. The CDR3 is 17 residues long. Losses at the gene ends were 5 bases for V and 2 bases for J; bases not matched to a gene: 9. Per germline, CDR1 SGHVS and CDR2 FNYEAQ.

The genes are TRBV7-6 and TRBJ2-7; D perhaps matches TRBD1 (5 bases). CDR1 and CDR2 (germline): SGHVS, FNYEAQ. The CDR3 is 16 amino acids. V was pared by 5 bases and J by 0 bases, with 17 bases between. The CDR3 region has the DNA TGTGCCAGCAGCCCACTACAGGCGCTTCGCTCCTACGAGCAGTACTTC. This translates into CASSPLQALRSYEQYF.

The count of this clone is one. The chain uses TRBV5-6 and TRBJ1-1; D gene unclear. V lost 3 bases, J lost 2 bases, and 20 bases lay in between. This CDR3 contains 17 residues. In germline, CDR1 is SGHDT, CDR2 YYEEEE. Here the CDR3 reads CASSSTTKKRVNTEAFF. The CDR3 DNA is TGTGCCAGCAGCTCCACGACCAAAAAGAGGGTAAACACTGAAGCTTTCTTT.

In this sample, this clone turned up a few times. At one boundary the junction diverges from the germline segment, which might be a read error. The genes are TRBV9 and TRBJ1-1, with D perhaps TRBD1 (5 bases). The CDR3 is made up of 12 amino acids. Germline values: CDR1 SGDLS, CDR2 YYNGEE. CDR3 sequence reads: CASSSERLGHIF. CDR3 nucleotide sequence: TGTGCCAGCAGCTCAGAACGTCTGGGGCATATCTTT.